This is a list of T cell receptor beta chains from one sample in a study of CD8 T cells in ankylosing spondylitis. One entry per CDR3 protein, called by TCRdb with MiXCR from the 5' RACE reads. The sample has about 220,000 distinct CDR3 sequences, around 6.6% seen once; the top ten hold 12% to 15%. The sequenced material came from blood, either unsorted or a sorted T cell fraction (not recorded which). These TCRs come from a male donor with ankylosing spondylitis. Each CDR3 is given with its conserved first and last residue. The order of the fields is clone size, J gene, D gene, V gene, CDR3 DNA, CDR3 protein. The D gene is left open where the match is weak. The size entry is marked missing in some rows and otherwise reads once, few, many or a size class.

.	TRBJ1-3	TRBD1	TRBV11-2	TGTGCCAGCAGCCTTACACAGGGGGCCCGCTCTGGAAACACCATATATTTT	CASSLTQGARSGNTIYF
many	TRBJ2-1	.	TRBV29-1	TGCAGCGTTAGGCCGCAGGGGAACAATGAGCAGTTCTTC	CSVRPQGNNEQFF
.	TRBJ2-2	.	TRBV29-1	TGCAGCGTTGCAGCCGGGGAGCTGTTTTTT	CSVAAGELFF
many	TRBJ1-1	.	TRBV4-2	TGTGCCAGCAGCCTCACGGAACAGACGAACACTGAAGCTTTCTTT	CASSLTEQTNTEAFF
many	TRBJ2-1	TRBD2	TRBV29-1	TGCAGCGTTGAAGAACTTAGCGGGAGGGAGACCTACAATGAGCAGTTCTTC	CSVEELSGRETYNEQFF
many	TRBJ1-1	.	TRBV10-3	TGTGCCATCAGACAGAAGAACACTGAAGCTTTCTTT	CAIRQKNTEAFF
many	TRBJ1-2	.	TRBV4-2	TGTGCCAGCAGCCAAGATCGAGGGGAGCTACAAGACTACACCTTC	CASSQDRGELQDYTF
.	TRBJ1-1	.	TRBV11-2	TGTGCCAGCAGGCCTAGGGTAGATGGCTCTGAAGCTTTCTTT	CASRPRVDGSEAFF
few	TRBJ2-2	.	TRBV7-7	TGTGCTAGCAGCTTAGGATCGGCGACGGGCACCGGGGAGCTGTTTTTT	CASSLGSATGTGELFF
.	TRBJ2-6	.	TRBV5-1	TGCGCCAGCAAGGAGGATTTGGGGGCCAACGTCCTGACTTTC	CASKEDLGANVLTF
.	TRBJ2-2	.	TRBV6-2/TRBV6-3	TGTGCCAGCAGTTACGGGCACAGGGCCTTCCTCACCGGGGAGCTGTTTTTT	CASSYGHRAFLTGELFF
many	TRBJ2-7	.	TRBV18	TGTGCCAGCTCACCGGAGGAGGGCCCCTACGAGCAGTACTTC	CASSPEEGPYEQYF
.	TRBJ2-3	.	TRBV27	TGTGCCAGCAGCACCAGCGGGCAGGGGCAGTATTTT	CASSTSGQGQYF
.	TRBJ2-1	TRBD1	TRBV5-6	TGTGCCAGCAACTCAGGACAGGGGTGGTACAATGAGCAGTTCTTC	CASNSGQGWYNEQFF
many	TRBJ2-1	.	TRBV7-9	TGTGCCAGCAGCTTTGGCCAGAATCGAGTCAATGAGCAGTTCTTC	CASSFGQNRVNEQFF
many	TRBJ2-7	TRBD1	TRBV4-2	TGTGCCAGCAGTTCGACCGGGACAGGGGCCTACGAGCAGTACTTC	CASSSTGTGAYEQYF
many	TRBJ1-1	.	TRBV28	TGTGCCAGCATCGAGGGGTGGTCCACTGAAGCTTTCTTT	CASIEGWSTEAFF
many	TRBJ1-2	TRBD1	TRBV6-2/TRBV6-3	TGTGCCAGCAGTTACCAAGACAGGGGCTCAGCTAACTATGGCTACACCTTC	CASSYQDRGSANYGYTF
few	TRBJ2-1	TRBD2	TRBV6-2/TRBV6-3	TGTGCCAGCAGTACGCCGACTAGCGGGGGTTACAATGAGCAGTTCTTC	CASSTPTSGGYNEQFF
.	TRBJ2-1	TRBD1	TRBV27	TGTGCCAGCTGGACAGGGGGATACAATGAGCAGTTCTTC	CASWTGGYNEQFF
.	TRBJ2-4	.	TRBV11-1	TGTGCCAGCAGCGACTTCATCGTAGCCAAAAACATTCAGTACTTC	CASSDFIVAKNIQYF
many	TRBJ2-7	.	TRBV4-2	TGTGCCAGCAGCCAGGGGATCACCTACGAGCAGTACTTC	CASSQGITYEQYF
many	TRBJ2-6	.	TRBV21-1	TGTGCCAGCAGCACGGGGACAGGACGCTCTGGGGCCAACGTCCTGACTTTC	CASSTGTGRSGANVLTF
many	TRBJ2-1	.	TRBV7-9	TGTGCCAGCTGGGCGGACTCCTACAATGAGCAGTTCTTC	CASWADSYNEQFF
many	TRBJ1-4	.	TRBV7-8	TGTGCCAGCAGCTTAAGGAGGGGACGGGATGAAAAACTGTTTTTT	CASSLRRGRDEKLFF
many	TRBJ2-7	TRBD1	TRBV28	TGTGCCAGCAGTCCAACGACAGGGGAGGCCTACGAGCAGTACTTC	CASSPTTGEAYEQYF
.	TRBJ2-7	.	TRBV12-5	TGTGCTAGTGGTTTTTCAGGGCGCGAGCAGTACTTC	CASGFSGREQYF
many	TRBJ2-2	.	TRBV4-3	TGCGCCAGCAGCCAAGTGTCGGTTACCGGGGAGCTGTTTTTT	CASSQVSVTGELFF
many	TRBJ2-3	.	TRBV27	TGTGCCAGCCGTCCTGTGTTCACAGATACGCAGTATTTT	CASRPVFTDTQYF
many	TRBJ1-2	TRBD1	TRBV6-5	TGTGCCAGCAGTTTTAACCGGGACAGGGACCTCTATGGCTACACCTTC	CASSFNRDRDLYGYTF
many	TRBJ2-5	.	TRBV7-9	TGTGCCAGCAGCCCAGGGGGGGAAGAGACCCAGTACTTC	CASSPGGEETQYF
many	TRBJ2-7	.	TRBV10-1	TGCGCCAGCAGTGAGTCCAAGACAGCCGCCTACGAGCAGTACTTC	CASSESKTAAYEQYF
many	TRBJ2-3	.	TRBV21-1	TGTGCCAGCAGCAAAGCGGGCGGGTTCGGGACAGATACGCAGTATTTT	CASSKAGGFGTDTQYF
many	TRBJ2-1	.	TRBV27	TGTGCCAGCAGTTTTTCAGTCAGGAACAATGAGCAGTTCTTC	CASSFSVRNNEQFF
many	TRBJ2-1	.	TRBV28	TGTGCCAGCAGCCGAGCCGGGTCGGGGAATGAGCAGTTCTTC	CASSRAGSGNEQFF
.	TRBJ1-1	.	TRBV29-1	TGCAGCGCCGACAGTTTAAACACTGAAGCTTTCTTT	CSADSLNTEAFF
few	TRBJ2-1	.	TRBV7-9	TGTGCCAGCAGCTTCCAGACGCGGAATGAGCAGTTCTTC	CASSFQTRNEQFF